This T cell receptor beta chain was profiled in a study of radiation and T cells in renal cell carcinoma. Broader study findings: No pretreatment tumor biopsies were available for baseline clonotypes.

Trimming cost V 5 bases and J 5 bases, with 13 bases left between them. The CDR3 runs to 15 residues. Looked up from germline, CDR1 is SGHTA and CDR2 is FQGNSA. Stated time point: blood 2 weeks post-SBRT. Indicated treatment: 15 Gy SBRT to primary tumor, nephrectomy 4 weeks later. Profiled with immunoSEQ multiplex PCR; TCRdb holds only in-frame clones, not every one. The sample shows fewer than 150,000 clones, around 90% of them seen only once. Concerning this clone: As yet, its antigen is unknown.

J is TRBJ1-6 and V is TRBV7-2; D possibly corresponds to TRBD1 (6 bases). This receptor was obtained from a woman in her 70s with renal cell carcinoma. The input for sequencing was blood, taken from a patient whose treatment included radiotherapy and nephrectomy. CDR3 in DNA: TGTGCCAGCAGCCGCCGGACAGCCGATAATTCACCCCTCCACTTT. Translating it yields CASSRRTADNSPLHF.